A selection of T cell receptor beta chains follows, all from one sample in a study of blood T cell repertoires in COVID-19. This table comes from immunoSEQ multiplex PCR, and its TCRdb copy is limited to in-frame clones, with some not included. This sample yields roughly 26,000 clones, of which about 71% are seen a single time; 7.3% belongs to the top ten. Sequenced sample: peripheral blood. Receptor source: a man aged 55 to 70 with active or convalescent COVID-19. Both conserved end residues are part of each CDR3. The D gene is left open where the match is weak. Expanded clones get a size class; other rows say once, few or many, or leave the size out.

>few|TRBJ1-6|-|TRBV18
CASSPAFPSSYNSPLHF
TGTGCCAGCTCACCAGCATTTCCGAGCTCCTATAATTCACCCCTCCACTTT
>-|TRBJ1-3|TRBD1|TRBV4-1
CASSQGPGQLSGNTIYF
TGCGCCAGCAGCCAGGGTCCGGGACAGTTATCTGGAAACACCATATATTTT
>-|TRBJ1-1|TRBD1|TRBV2
CASSVAKGQGGGKAFF
TGTGCCAGCAGTGTAGCAAAGGGACAGGGAGGTGGGAAAGCTTTCTTT
>few|TRBJ1-2|-|TRBV2
CASSGQDKGYTF
TGTGCCAGCAGTGGACAGGACAAAGGCTACACCTTC
>few|TRBJ2-5|TRBD2|TRBV27
CASSRRGGVETQYF
TGTGCCAGCAGTAGGCGGGGGGGAGTAGAGACCCAGTACTTC
>-|TRBJ2-3|-|TRBV21-1
CASSPLGRGRTDTQYF
TGTGCCAGCAGCCCCCTCGGGCGCGGGAGGACAGATACGCAGTATTTT
>-|TRBJ1-4|-|TRBV6-5
CASKSEGPYEKLFF
TGTGCCAGCAAGTCGGAGGGGCCTTATGAAAAACTGTTTTTT
>-|TRBJ1-5|TRBD1|TRBV6-5
CASSPQGGGNQPQHF
TGTGCCAGCAGTCCCCAGGGGGGAGGCAATCAGCCCCAGCATTTT
>-|TRBJ2-7|-|TRBV7-8
CASSLASGKTYEQYF
TGTGCCAGCAGCTTAGCGTCGGGGAAGACCTACGAGCAGTACTTC
>-|TRBJ2-3|-|TRBV2
CASKGGGWTDTQYF
TGTGCCAGCAAAGGGGGGGGCTGGACAGATACGCAGTATTTT
>few|TRBJ2-7|-|TRBV29-1
CSVRGELREQYF
TGCAGCGTCAGGGGGGAACTACGCGAGCAGTACTTC
>-|TRBJ2-3|TRBD2|TRBV3-1/TRBV3-2
CASSQGAGSTDTQYF
TGTGCCAGCAGCCAAGGAGCGGGATCCACAGATACGCAGTATTTT
>-|TRBJ2-1|TRBD2|TRBV28
CASSTSGAYNEQFF
TGTGCCAGCAGTACTAGCGGGGCATACAATGAGCAGTTCTTC
>-|TRBJ2-5|TRBD2|TRBV3-1/TRBV3-2
CASSPAGGTETQYF
TGTGCCAGCAGCCCGGCCGGGGGGACGGAGACCCAGTACTTC
>-|TRBJ2-1|-|TRBV11-2
CASSPLLGKGDNYNEQFF
TGTGCCAGCAGCCCATTATTAGGTAAGGGAGACAACTACAATGAGCAGTTCTTC
>few|TRBJ1-5|-|TRBV30
CAWSVLGRSSNQPQHF
TGTGCCTGGAGTGTATTAGGGAGGAGTAGCAATCAGCCCCAGCATTTT
>-|TRBJ1-2|-|TRBV2
CASSPDSNYGYTF
TGTGCCAGCAGTCCCGACAGTAACTATGGCTACACCTTC
>few|TRBJ1-3|-|TRBV11-3
CASSLEGLPGNTIYF
TGTGCCAGCAGCTTAGAGGGGCTTCCTGGAAACACCATATATTTT
>-|TRBJ2-5|TRBD2|TRBV3-1/TRBV3-2
CASSQEASGSWETQYF
TGTGCCAGCAGCCAAGAGGCTAGCGGGAGTTGGGAGACCCAGTACTTC
>few|TRBJ1-2|TRBD1|TRBV10-2
CASSDPTLITGTGIAYGYTF
TGCGCCAGCAGTGACCCAACACTCATAACCGGGACAGGGATCGCCTATGGCTACACCTTC
>few|TRBJ1-4|TRBD1|TRBV19
CASSTPGQGTEKLFF
TGTGCCAGTAGTACCCCCGGACAGGGAACTGAAAAACTGTTTTTT
>-|TRBJ2-1|TRBD2|TRBV5-1
CASSLMGGGASYNEQFF
TGCGCCAGCAGCTTGATGGGCGGGGGGGCTTCCTACAATGAGCAGTTCTTC
>-|TRBJ1-1|-|TRBV28
CASSLNRRAFF
TGTGCCAGCAGTTTAAACAGGAGAGCTTTCTTT
>-|TRBJ2-1|-|TRBV4-1
CASSHPTGNNEQFF
TGCGCCAGCAGCCATCCGACAGGAAACAATGAGCAGTTCTTC
>-|TRBJ1-6|-|TRBV27
CASSLWEGAGSPLHF
TGTGCCAGCAGTTTATGGGAAGGGGCCGGTTCACCCCTCCACTTT
>once|TRBJ1-1|-|TRBV20-1
CSASPGRGTEAFF
TGCAGTGCTAGTCCCGGGAGGGGGACTGAAGCTTTCTTT
>-|TRBJ1-1|-|TRBV10-3
CAISVAQLAEAFF
TGTGCCATCAGTGTGGCACAGCTGGCTGAAGCTTTCTTT
>-|TRBJ2-3|-|TRBV5-5
CASSSSMSQSSSTDTQYF
TGTGCCAGCAGCTCTTCAATGTCCCAGTCATCGAGCACAGATACGCAGTATTTT
>-|TRBJ2-5|-|TRBV5-8
CASSQPTGRKETQYF
TGTGCCAGCAGCCAGCCGACAGGGAGGAAAGAGACCCAGTACTTC
>-|TRBJ1-4|-|TRBV5-1
CASSSNSATNEKLFF
TGCGCCAGCAGCTCTAACAGTGCAACTAATGAAAAACTGTTTTTT
>-|TRBJ2-5|-|TRBV29-1
CSVEGLDGKTQYF
TGCAGCGTTGAGGGTCTGGACGGGAAGACCCAGTACTTC
>-|TRBJ1-3|-|TRBV7-9
CASSLSFRTDGNTIYF
TGTGCCAGCAGCTTAAGTTTTCGGACAGACGGAAACACCATATATTTT
>-|TRBJ1-2|-|TRBV5-6
CASSKRQASYGYTF
TGTGCCAGCAGCAAAAGACAGGCCAGCTATGGCTACACCTTC